A single sample gave rise to the 23 T cell receptor beta chains below, sequenced in a study of cytomegalovirus exposure and HLA in healthy donors. The primer mix had 60 Vbeta and 13 Jbeta primers. TCRdb's table, derived via immunoSEQ multiplex PCR, lists solely in-frame clones and lacks some. The sample has 150,000 to 200,000 clones; approximately 80% are singletons. Sequenced: PBMCs. These receptor sequences come from a woman aged 18-29 years in good health and CMV-seropositive.

The chain uses TRBV6-6 and TRBJ2-7; 10 bases are a match to TRBD2. Germline V gene sequence: CDR1 MNHNY, CDR2 SVGAGI (reference sequence). The CDR3 loop spans 15 amino acids. Trimming cost V 7 bases and J 4 bases; bases outside gene matches: 10. The CDR3 sequence is CASKETSGGAYEQYV. CDR3 bases: TGTGCCAGCAAAGAGACCAGCGGGGGGGCGTACGAGCAGTACGTC.

The chain carries TRBV4-1 and TRBJ2-1, with D hard to call. Germline CDR1 MGHRA, CDR2 YSYEKL. V lost 0 bases and J 7 bases, leaving 4 bases between the germline ends. This CDR3 spans 12 amino acids. The CDR3 spells CASSQDRNEQFF. In nucleotides, the CDR3 is TGCGCCAGCAGCCAAGACAGAAATGAGCAGTTCTTC.

This chain links TRBV11-3 with TRBJ2-5, with 11 nucleotides matching TRBD2. With 5 bases clipped from V and 5 bases from J, the junction kept 7 bases outside the gene matches. Germline CDR1 and CDR2: SGHNT and YENEEA. The CDR3 is 15 residues long. The CDR3 DNA sequence: TGTGCCAGCAGCCCTGGGACTAGCGGCGGGGAGACCCAGTACTTC. Amino acid sequence: CASSPGTSGGETQYF.

This rearrangement joins TRBV27 to TRBJ2-5, with D possibly being TRBD2 (7 bases). V lost 2 bases and J 5 bases, leaving 21 bases between the germline ends. Germline V lookup: CDR1 MNHEY, CDR2 SMNVEV (reference sequence). The length of the CDR3 is 17 residues. CDR3 DNA sequence: TGTGCCAGCAGTTTAAGGGGGGGGGAGGTGGTTCGGGAGACCCAGTACTTC. Translation gives CASSLRGGEVVRETQYF.

The chain is built from TRBV29-1 and TRBJ1-1; TRBD1 aligns across 7 bases. The CDR3 is made up of 13 amino acids. The J segment lost 0 bases and the V segment lost 5 bases, leaving 3 bases of the junction unmatched. Germline CDR1 and CDR2: SQVTM and ANQGSEA. The DNA of the CDR3 is TGCAGCGTTCGACAGGGCCTGAACACTGAAGCTTTCTTT. It specifies CSVRQGLNTEAFF.

This clone has a single count. The V call is TRBV5-6, the J call TRBJ1-2; unclear D gene. The CDR3 runs 14 residues. V was shortened by 4 bases and J by 0 bases, with 10 bases between the two germline ends. CDR1 is SGHDT, CDR2 YYEEEE, per germline. DNA for the CDR3: TGTGCCAGCAGCCCGCCAGAAGCTAACTATGGCTACACCTTC. As protein: CASSPPEANYGYTF. The whole variable domain, filled in from reference TRBV5-6 and TRBJ1-2, reads DAGVTQSPTHLIKTRGQQVTLRCSPKSGHDTVSWYQQALGQGPQFIFQYYEEEERQRGNFPDRFSGHQFPNYSSELNVNALLLGDSALYLCASSPPEANYGYTFGSGTRLTVV.

The V and J genes are TRBV27 and TRBJ2-2; D perhaps matches TRBD2 (6 bases). CDR1 is MNHEY, CDR2 SMNVEV, per germline (reference sequence). This CDR3 has 18 residues. V was trimmed by 2 bases and J by 3 bases, leaving 19 bases between them. The CDR3 DNA reads TGTGCCAGCAGTTTACCCCCCGAAGGGAGGACACACACCGGGGAGCTGTTTTTT. It codes for CASSLPPEGRTHTGELFF.

The CDR3 reads CASSEGQGVVETQYF. CDR3 DNA: TGTGCCAGCAGCGAGGGACAAGGGGTTGTAGAGACCCAGTACTTC. The chain has TRBV7-9 and TRBJ2-5; D is possibly TRBD1 (6 bases). V was pared by 5 bases and J by 4 bases, with 17 bases between. The germline gives CDR1 SEHNR, CDR2 FQNEAQ (reference sequence). The CDR3 totals 15 residues. Full variable domain (remainder filled in from reference TRBV7-9 and TRBJ2-5): DTGVSQNPRHKITKRGQNVTFRCDPISEHNRLYWYRQTLGQGPEFLTYFQNEAQLEKSRLLSDRFSAERPKGSFSTLEIQRTEQGDSAMYLCASSEGQGVVETQYFGPGTRLLVL.

J is TRBJ2-7 and V is TRBV7-6; 7 bases map to TRBD2. Germline V gene sequence: CDR1 SGHVS, CDR2 FNYEAQ. CDR3 length: 14 amino acids. The junction had 4 bases not matched to a gene; V was cut back by 3 bases and J by 2 bases. DNA for the CDR3: TGTGCCAGCAGCTTCGGCGGGGGTGCCTACGAGCAGTACTTC. It codes for CASSFGGGAYEQYF. The whole variable domain, remainder taken from reference TRBV7-6 and TRBJ2-7, is GAGVSQSPRYKVTKRGQDVALRCDPISGHVSLYWYRQALGQGPEFLTYFNYEAQQDKSGLPNDRFSAERPEGSISTLTIQRTEQRDSAMYRCASSFGGGAYEQYFGPGTRLTVT.

This rearrangement joins TRBV5-1 to TRBJ2-3; possibly TRBD2 for D (6 bases). Between the trimmed V and J ends, which lost 4 bases and 2 bases, there was a span of 14 bases. The CDR3 loop spans 15 amino acids. Germline V gene data show CDR1 as SGHRS and CDR2 as YFSETQ. This CDR3 is CASSGGNSITDTQYF. The CDR3 DNA sequence: TGCGCCAGCAGCGGAGGGAACAGCATCACAGATACGCAGTATTTT.

In this sample, this clone turned up once. This chain links TRBV11-2 with TRBJ1-1, with D maybe TRBD1 (6 bases). V shed 3 bases and J shed 4 bases, with 12 bases lying between them. Germline values: CDR1 SGHAT, CDR2 FQNNGV. There are 14 residues in the CDR3. This CDR3 is CASSFGRGSTEAFF. CDR3 sequence (DNA): TGTGCCAGCAGCTTCGGCAGGGGTAGCACTGAAGCTTTCTTT.

This clone was recorded a few times. The gene calls are TRBV6-5 and TRBJ1-4; D unclear. V was trimmed by 5 bases and J by 6 bases, leaving 7 bases between them. The length of the CDR3 is 12 residues. CDR1 and CDR2 (germline): MNHEY, SVGAGI. Here the CDR3 DNA reads TGTGCCAGCAGTGGCCCAGATGAAAAACTGTTTTTT. Its translation: CASSGPDEKLFF.

This clone occurred once. This chain uses TRBV7-9 with TRBJ1-1; TRBD1 might be the D (6 bases). The CDR3 is 14 amino acids. Germline CDR1 SEHNR, CDR2 FQNEAQ (reference sequence). Trimming took 1 base from V and 5 from J, leaving 11 bases between them. The CDR3 region is CASSLGQGFTEAFF. CDR3 bases: TGTGCCAGCAGCTTAGGTCAGGGGTTTACTGAAGCTTTCTTT.

The chain employs TRBV6-1 and TRBJ1-3, with a tentative D call TRBD1 (6 bases). The germline V gene has CDR1 MNHNS and CDR2 SASEGT. V was clipped by 1 base and J by 0 bases, with 7 bases between them. The CDR3 extends over 15 amino acids. The CDR3 region has the DNA TGTGCCAGCAGTGAAGTAGGGGGCTCTGGAAACACCATATATTTT. It yields the protein CASSEVGGSGNTIYF.

The rearrangement joins TRBV11-3 to TRBJ1-6; 8 bases align to TRBD1. The J segment lost 6 bases and the V segment lost 4 bases, leaving 11 bases of the junction unmatched. This CDR3 spans 17 amino acids. Germline V gives CDR1 SGHNT, CDR2 YENEEA. The CDR3 reads CASSSRTGFSPNSPLHF. DNA for the CDR3: TGTGCCAGCAGCTCCAGGACAGGGTTTTCTCCTAATTCACCCCTCCACTTT. Combining the CDR3 with reference TRBV11-3 and TRBJ1-6 gives the whole variable domain EAGVVQSPRYKIIEKKQPVAFWCNPISGHNTLYWYLQNLGQGPELLIRYENEEAVDDSQLPKDRFSAERLKGVDSTLKIQPAELGDSAVYLCASSSRTGFSPNSPLHFGNGTRLTVT.

The CDR3 DNA follows: TGTGCCAGCAGTTTTACAGGGGGCACCGGGGAGCTGTTTTTT. Translating gives CASSFTGGTGELFF. The rearrangement joins TRBV28 to TRBJ2-2; 8 nucleotides match TRBD1. There are 14 residues in the CDR3. CDR1 MDHEN and CDR2 SYDVKM come from the germline V gene. V lost 3 bases, J lost 4 bases, and 1 base stayed unmatched.

The V call is TRBV6-1, the J call TRBJ1-1; possibly TRBD1 for D (6 bases). CDR1 MNHNS and CDR2 SASEGT come from the germline V gene. CDR3 length equals 14 residues. V was trimmed by 6 bases and J by 1 base, leaving 12 bases between them. The CDR3 DNA reads as TGTGCCAGCAGACACATGGACAGGAACACTGAAGCTTTCTTT. Protein product: CASRHMDRNTEAFF.

V is TRBV29-1 and J is TRBJ2-5, with 8 bases fitting TRBD2. V lost 7 bases to trimming and J lost 5 bases; unmatched junction nucleotides: 15. Germline loops: CDR1 SQVTM, CDR2 ANQGSEA. The CDR3 extends over 15 amino acids. CDR3 protein: CSATAGGQPRETQYF. CDR3 in DNA: TGCAGCGCGACCGCGGGGGGCCAACCCCGGGAGACCCAGTACTTC.

This chain uses TRBV7-9 with TRBJ2-5; TRBD2 is a possible D gene (5 bases). The last part of the DNA fits TRBJ2-7 better; the J call may be wrong. The CDR3 runs 13 residues. Looked up from germline, CDR1 is SEHNR and CDR2 is FQNEAQ (reference sequence). In DNA, the CDR3 is TGTGCCAGCGTCACGGAAGACTACTACGAGCAGTACTTC. Translation: CASVTEDYYEQYF.

The chain has TRBV19 and TRBJ2-2; TRBD1 aligns across 9 bases. Trimming removed 9 bases from V and 5 bases from J; junction bases left unmatched: 10. The germline V gene has CDR1 LNHDA and CDR2 SQIVND (reference sequence). This CDR3 comprises 15 residues. The CDR3: CASRDRALWTGELFF. The CDR3 DNA follows: TGTGCCAGCCGGGACAGGGCGTTATGGACCGGGGAGCTGTTTTTT.

This clone was seen more than once but under ten times. V and J are TRBV25-1 and TRBJ1-1; weak D call: TRBD1 (6 bases). CDR1 is MGHDK, CDR2 SYGVNS, per germline. Trimming pared 1 base from V and 4 bases from J, leaving 10 bases between. The CDR3 has 14 residues. The CDR3 spells CASSEFARGTEAFF. DNA for the CDR3: TGTGCCAGCAGTGAATTTGCCAGGGGCACTGAAGCTTTCTTT.

The gene calls are TRBV18 and TRBJ2-1; 11 bases are a match to TRBD1. The CDR3 spans 14 residues. The germline CDR1 and CDR2 sequences are KGHSH and LQKENI. V trimming: 4 bases; J trimming: 8 bases; junction bases outside the gene matches: 4. The CDR3 protein is CASSHPGQGDEQFF. The CDR3 bases are TGTGCCAGCTCACACCCGGGACAGGGGGATGAGCAGTTCTTC.

The chain combines TRBV9 with TRBJ2-1; TRBD2 matches at 11 bases. CDR1 and CDR2 from the germline V gene are SGDLS and YYNGEE. Trimming removed 8 bases from V and 10 bases from J; junction bases left unmatched: 20. The CDR3 runs to 17 residues. The CDR3 DNA reads as TGTGCCAGGAGTCTACCTAATAGCGGGGGGGCCATTGGAGAGCAGTTCTTC. Protein sequence: CARSLPNSGGAIGEQFF.